Included here is one T cell receptor (beta chain) sequence, with context. Germline V CDR1 and CDR2: SGHAT, FQNNGV. The trim removed 5 bases at V and 12 bases at J, leaving 7 bases unmatched. The CDR3 has 12 residues. The run of the v3.0 immunoSEQ assay was at survey level. Repertoires were generated with immunoSEQ multiplex PCR, while TCRdb's copy carries only in-frame clones and drops some. The data hold about 50,000 clones, with 80% to 90% observed a single time. These data originate in a study of long-term antiretroviral therapy in people with HIV. In the United States, treatment was given to all participants with HIV.

The chain links TRBV11-2 to TRBJ2-1; 7 nucleotides agree with TRBD2. The specimen comprised unsorted PBMCs, sampled 0.8 years after starting antiretroviral therapy. This sequence was found in a woman between 18 and 29 years old with HIV. DNA of the CDR3: TGTGCCAGCAGCCCCGAGCGGGAAGTGCAGTTCTTC. Translated: CASSPEREVQFF.